Included here is one T cell receptor beta chain sequence, with context. Which antigen it targets is not known. The sample holds no much larger clone one base away, and base qualities are not on file. The sample belongs to a study of cytomegalovirus exposure and HLA in healthy donors listed by TCRdb under 2017. Turning to the overall study: An earlier analysis of approximately 640 of the donors reported 250 to 300 Gb of sequence data and around 110 million unique TCR beta sequences from 150 million to 200 million T cells. An early release that covered 500 to 800 HLA-typed donors contained 300 to 350 gigabases of sequencing data and about 93 million unique TCR sequences. Among the roughly 390 genotyped donors, approximately 82% belonged to the genetic ancestry cluster associated with self-reported Caucasian donors. The aim of the study was to test whether cataloging public T cell receptors could identify signatures of past pathogen exposure. The study profiled the T cell repertoires of 500 to 800 subjects by immunosequencing and related them to cytomegalovirus serostatus. Along with the approximately 700-subject first cohort, a separate validation cohort of roughly 110 different subjects was used. The study combined high-throughput TCR immunosequencing, statistical association of individual TCRs with disease status, and machine learning to predict cytomegalovirus infection status. A later analysis re-analyzed previously published TCR beta repertoires from 666 donors and added high-resolution HLA genotyping to study TCR occurrence patterns. The later analysis used no new phenotypic data to find candidate immune exposures, relying instead on TCR beta sequences and their occurrence across donors. An earlier analysis of 500 to 650 of the donors applied high-throughput TCR beta sequencing to assess whether each TCR beta V gene segment acted as functional or pseudogenic. Donor age, sex, ethnicity and CMV serostatus were collected together with the repertoire data. A later genetic analysis took genome-wide SNP genotypes for about three fifths of the 666 donors and used that subset as a discovery cohort. All discovery cohort repertoires had been generated using a single sequencing platform. HLA typing covered class I and class II loci at four-digit resolution. Typing coverage differed by locus: A, B, C, DRB1 and DQB1 were typed in about 620-630 donors, DQA1 in about 500, DPA1 in around 600, and DPB1 in roughly 450. Four to six DR-DQ haplotypes were handled as single units for association and clustering because linkage in the cohort was strong. On average, roughly 240,000 unique TCR beta nucleotide sequences were sequenced per donor among 350 to 400 genotyped donors of the cohort, with 15% to 20% of those sequences being non-productive.

What the research found in general, with its limitations: A further reported finding was that TCR beta sequences accurately predicted the HLA-A and HLA-B alleles for most subjects in the first cohort. In a later genetic analysis, fewer N-insertions in productive TCRs were reported among donors in an Asian-associated ancestry cluster than the 666-donor mean. V-gene and J-gene trimming of TCR beta chains was associated with a missense DCLRE1C variant in a later genetic analysis, and the association was replicated in an independent cohort. The authors suggested that the approach could potentially be extended to other disease states and immunological phenotypes. Strong co-occurrence of HLA alleles, especially DR and DQ, made assigning TCR associations to individual alleles difficult. Some IMGT-functional V segments, including TRBV6-2 and TRBV6-3, could not be distinguished by the 87-base-pair reads and were therefore excluded. According to a later analysis, TCR association rates differed among HLA loci, with DRB1 alleles showing the most associated TCRs and HLA-C alleles showing the fewest. In a later analysis, HLA-associated TCR beta chains showed more clonal expansion and lower generation probabilities than non-associated chains that were equally common. Because HLA typing was unavailable for some donors at each locus, only the typed subset was used in association tests. In an earlier analysis of 500 to 650 of the donors, most TCR beta V segments appeared in productive rearrangements about 87% or about 30% of the time, broadly matching IMGT annotations. Correlated functional status among segregating V segments might reflect linkage disequilibrium, but an unknown experimental factor could not be ruled out. Across donors, most TCR sequences were observed very rarely, whereas some public TCRs were present in many individuals. Sequencing depth was assumed to be roughly uniform across donors in the presence/absence analyses, though that assumption may not hold. A later analysis found that most CMV-associated TCR beta chains appeared HLA-restricted, with HLA associations seemingly driven largely by CMV exposure. The study gave a list of under 200 TCR beta chains associated with cytomegalovirus. The classifier was reported to diagnose cytomegalovirus status with high specificity and sensitivity in both the original and validation cohorts. Because counts were too low, seventeen rarely observed V segments, including chromosome 9 orphons, were left out of the earlier analysis of a few hundred of the donors. At a false discovery rate of 0.05, a later analysis linked about 16,000 TCR beta sequences to specific HLA alleles. In vitro tests confirmed that a few of the cytomegalovirus-associated TCR beta chains recognize cytomegalovirus antigens. A later analysis reported that several top co-occurrence clusters appeared linked to parvovirus B19, influenza, CMV and Epstein-Barr virus. Immune exposure information for the cohort was limited to CMV serostatus. Only TCR beta chains were sequenced in this cohort, and the absence of alpha or paired-chain data limited detectable features. The sequencing pipeline was judged likely to have produced a cluster of highly shared sequence variants as a technical artifact.

The method behind the library was the immunoSEQ multiplex PCR assay. The multiplex PCR relied on a mix of 60 forward primers for TCR Vbeta segments and 13 reverse primers for TCR Jbeta segments. Amplification of the CDR3 region of rearranged TCR beta genes was performed with a multiplex PCR assay on genomic DNA. The amplified TCR beta libraries were sequenced on the Illumina HiSeq System as 87-base-pair reads. In the authors' own workflow: Across the 666 repertoires, a later analysis counted tens of millions of unique TCR beta chains, around 11 million of which were shared by at least two donors. To remove PCR and sequencing errors, raw reads were error-corrected and collapsed into unique sequences using a nearest-neighbor algorithm that merged closely related sequences. Alignment of CDR3 sequences to IMGT reference sequences was used to assign V, D and J gene segments. For a sequence to be retained, a match of at least six nucleotides to both a V gene segment and a J gene segment was required. Rearrangements were classified as productive when the CDR3 lacked stop codons and remained in frame with V and J, and all other rearrangements were classified as non-productive. Following IMGT convention, CDR3 was defined as the stretch from the second conserved V-encoded cysteine to the conserved J-encoded phenylalanine. The earlier analysis of about 590 of the donors excluded sequences that lacked an unambiguous match to a single V gene segment. An earlier analysis of a few hundred of the donors called V segments functional above 56.7% productive rearrangements and segregating when the between-donor standard deviation exceeded 5%. To diagnose cytomegalovirus status from the catalog of TCR beta chain sequences, a statistical classification framework was built. V and J gene assignment, in a later analysis, came from comparing TCR nucleotide sequences with IMGT/GENE-DB human TR gene sequences. Using the TCRdist pipeline, a later analysis assigned CDR3 sequences along with most-parsimonious VDJ recombination scenarios. In a later analysis, each TCR beta chain was defined by its CDR3 amino acid sequence together with its V-gene family, and reads without a unique V-gene family were excluded. As a way to deal with suspected cross-contamination and a sequencing artifact, a later analysis dropped 500 to 700 nucleotide sequences that were highly shared and had low generation probability. In a later analysis, a clonal expansion index for each public chain was calculated from normalized within-repertoire ranks of inferred template counts. In a later analysis, generation probabilities were computed using a VDJ recombination model fitted to out-of-frame rearrangements, and the results were checked against IGoR. In a later analysis, hypergeometric tests were used to score TCR-TCR, TCR-HLA and TCR-CMV co-occurrence, with a repertoire-size bias correction applied to TCR pairs. In a later analysis, false discovery rates were estimated by permuting HLA or CMV assignments 20 times. In a later analysis, co-occurring TCRs were grouped with DBSCAN, and TCRdist sequence similarity was added when clustering was performed within HLA-allele-positive subsets. Repertoires with fewer than 30,000 or more than 120,000 public chains, plus five repertoires with anomalous nucleotide sharing, were excluded from co-occurrence clustering. TCRdb carries this immuneACCESS record with in-frame sequences only. Its versions omit some clonotypes, under half of them owing to an unresolved V gene in the studies checked, with the rest unexplained. The DNA was the basis for D and trimming; V, J and clone size are from that table. Present in this sample are around 67,000 clones, about 61% of which were seen just once. 3% of the sample belongs to the ten largest clones.

The cohort was made up of about 610 healthy bone marrow donors. At the time of sampling, every cohort member was nominally healthy, though immune exposures that went unrecorded were likely present. The donor was CMV seronegative and belonged to the group of under 400 seronegative cohort members. Every donor gave a peripheral blood sample, and the peripheral blood mononuclear cells from that sample were used for TCR beta sequencing. Genomic DNA was extracted from the blood cell samples with the Qiagen DNeasy Blood Extraction Kit. The CDR3 spans 13 residues, from the cysteine through the phenylalanine. This entry keeps only the CDR3 DNA: 39 bases, framed from base 1. At the junction V is shortened by 6 bases and J by 5 bases; bases outside the gene matches: 3. Based on the germline V gene, the CDR1 and CDR2 sequences are MNHEY and SVGAGI.

The V and J segments used are TRBV6-5 and TRBJ2-1, with 8 bases in between that match TRBD2. The sequencing input was PBMCs. This receptor was taken from a woman in her fifties or sixties in good health and CMV-seronegative. The CDR3 in this case is CASSSGLDNEQFF. The DNA sequence reads TGTGCCAGCAGCTCGGGACTAGACAATGAGCAGTTCTTC.